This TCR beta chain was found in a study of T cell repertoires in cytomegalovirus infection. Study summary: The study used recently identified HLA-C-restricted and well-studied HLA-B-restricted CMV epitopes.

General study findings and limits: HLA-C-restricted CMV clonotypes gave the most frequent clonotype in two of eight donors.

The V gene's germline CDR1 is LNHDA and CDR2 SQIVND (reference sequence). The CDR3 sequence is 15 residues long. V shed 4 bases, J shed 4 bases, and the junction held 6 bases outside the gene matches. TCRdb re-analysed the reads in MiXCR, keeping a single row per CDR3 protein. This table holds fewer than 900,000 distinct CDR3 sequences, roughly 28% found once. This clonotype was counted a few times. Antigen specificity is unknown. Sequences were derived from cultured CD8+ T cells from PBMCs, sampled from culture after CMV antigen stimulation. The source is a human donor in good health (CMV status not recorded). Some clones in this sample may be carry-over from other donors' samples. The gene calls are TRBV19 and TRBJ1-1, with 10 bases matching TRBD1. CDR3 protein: CASSRTGTGVTEAFF. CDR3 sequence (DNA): TGTGCCAGTAGTAGAACCGGGACAGGGGTCACTGAAGCTTTCTTT.